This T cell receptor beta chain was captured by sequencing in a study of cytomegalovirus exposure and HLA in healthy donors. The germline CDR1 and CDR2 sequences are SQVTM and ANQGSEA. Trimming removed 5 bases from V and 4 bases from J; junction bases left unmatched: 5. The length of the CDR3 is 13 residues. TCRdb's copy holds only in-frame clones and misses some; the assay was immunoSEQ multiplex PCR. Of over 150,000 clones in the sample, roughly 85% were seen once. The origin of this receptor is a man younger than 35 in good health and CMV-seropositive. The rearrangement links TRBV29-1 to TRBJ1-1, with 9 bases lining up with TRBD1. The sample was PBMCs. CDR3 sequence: CSVSEGQGTEAFF. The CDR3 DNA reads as TGCAGCGTTAGTGAGGGACAGGGCACTGAAGCTTTCTTT. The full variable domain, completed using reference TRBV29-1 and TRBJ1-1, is SAVISQKPSRDICQRGTSLTIQCQVDSQVTMMFWYRQQPGQSLTLIATANQGSEATYESGFVIDKFPISRPNLTFSTLTVSNMSPEDSSIYLCSVSEGQGTEAFFGQGTRLTVV.